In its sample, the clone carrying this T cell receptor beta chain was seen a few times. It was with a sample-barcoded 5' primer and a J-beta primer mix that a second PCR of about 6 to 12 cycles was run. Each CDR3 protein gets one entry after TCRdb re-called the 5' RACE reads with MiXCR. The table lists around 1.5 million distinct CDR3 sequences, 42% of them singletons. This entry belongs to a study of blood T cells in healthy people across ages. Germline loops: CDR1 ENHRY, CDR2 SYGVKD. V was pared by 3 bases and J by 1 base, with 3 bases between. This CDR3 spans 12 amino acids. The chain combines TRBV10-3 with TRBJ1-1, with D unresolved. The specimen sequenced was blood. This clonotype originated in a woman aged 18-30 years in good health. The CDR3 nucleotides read TGTGCCATCAGTGATCCGAACACTGAAGCTTTCTTT. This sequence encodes CAISDPNTEAFF.